A selection of T cell receptor beta chains follows, all from one sample in a study of T-cell reconstitution after alpha-beta-depleted transplantation in children. TCRdb fed the PCR reads into MiXCR, producing one record per CDR3 protein. The data contain around 450,000 distinct CDR3 sequences, 15% to 20% of them seen just once; the ten biggest clones take up 29%. This specimen consisted of PBMCs, mostly from graft donor cells, obtained 360 days after TCRalphabeta/CD19-depleted stem cell transplant. The receptor set was obtained from a boy under two years old who had a stem cell transplant for Wiskott-Aldrich syndrome, so the T cells may come from the graft donor. Each CDR3 is given with its conserved first and last residue. The D gene is left open where the match is weak. A row's size may be missing; if present it is once, few, many or a size class.

d_gene: NA
j_gene: TRBJ2-2
abundance: NA
v_gene: TRBV12-3/TRBV12-4
CDR3aa: CASSLAENTGELFF
CDR3nt: TGTGCCAGCAGTTTGGCTGAGAACACCGGGGAGCTGTTTTTT

d_gene: NA
j_gene: TRBJ2-7
abundance: NA
v_gene: TRBV9
CDR3aa: CASSEGNEQYF
CDR3nt: TGTGCCAGCAGCGAGGGGAACGAGCAGTACTTC

d_gene: TRBD1
j_gene: TRBJ2-7
abundance: NA
v_gene: TRBV13
CDR3aa: CASSLGPGTGVYEQYF
CDR3nt: TGTGCCAGCAGCTTAGGCCCCGGGACAGGGGTCTACGAGCAGTACTTC

d_gene: NA
j_gene: TRBJ2-5
abundance: NA
v_gene: TRBV28
CDR3aa: CASSLAGLGLQETQYF
CDR3nt: TGTGCCAGCAGTTTAGCGGGCCTAGGGCTCCAAGAGACCCAGTACTTC

d_gene: TRBD2
j_gene: TRBJ2-2
abundance: NA
v_gene: TRBV7-2
CDR3aa: CASSPQAGGPGELFF
CDR3nt: TGTGCCAGCAGCCCACAAGCGGGGGGGCCCGGGGAGCTGTTTTTT

d_gene: NA
j_gene: TRBJ2-1
abundance: few
v_gene: TRBV7-9
CDR3aa: CASSLGGWSVPYNEQFF
CDR3nt: TGTGCCAGCAGCTTAGGGGGCTGGTCCGTCCCCTACAATGAGCAGTTCTTC

d_gene: NA
j_gene: TRBJ2-3
abundance: few
v_gene: TRBV20-1
CDR3aa: CSAKTGLLKGTQYF
CDR3nt: TGCAGTGCTAAAACGGGACTCTTAAAGGGCACGCAGTATTTT

d_gene: TRBD1
j_gene: TRBJ2-1
abundance: NA
v_gene: TRBV29-1
CDR3aa: CSYRTGGDEQFF
CDR3nt: TGCAGCTACCGGACAGGGGGCGATGAGCAGTTCTTC

d_gene: NA
j_gene: TRBJ2-5
abundance: NA
v_gene: TRBV5-1
CDR3aa: CASSLEPWGTETQYF
CDR3nt: TGCGCCAGCAGCTTGGAACCGTGGGGGACGGAGACCCAGTACTTC

d_gene: NA
j_gene: TRBJ1-2
abundance: few
v_gene: TRBV6-1
CDR3aa: CASSMVHYGYTF
CDR3nt: TGTGCCAGCAGTATGGTCCATTATGGCTACACCTTC

d_gene: NA
j_gene: TRBJ2-3
abundance: NA
v_gene: TRBV7-8
CDR3aa: CASSLGQAPSTDTQYF
CDR3nt: TGTGCCAGCAGCTTAGGACAGGCCCCTAGCACAGATACGCAGTATTTT

d_gene: TRBD1
j_gene: TRBJ1-1
abundance: NA
v_gene: TRBV12-3/TRBV12-4
CDR3aa: CASSHRDRFGEAFF
CDR3nt: TGTGCCAGCAGTCATAGGGACAGGTTCGGTGAAGCTTTCTTT

d_gene: TRBD2
j_gene: TRBJ2-1
abundance: few
v_gene: TRBV7-2
CDR3aa: CASSSLGLAGQQFF
CDR3nt: TGTGCCAGCAGCTCCCTGGGACTAGCGGGACAGCAGTTCTTC

d_gene: TRBD2
j_gene: TRBJ2-1
abundance: NA
v_gene: TRBV5-1
CDR3aa: CASSLSPDGGDEQFF
CDR3nt: TGCGCCAGCAGCTTGTCTCCGGATGGGGGGGATGAGCAGTTCTTC

d_gene: TRBD2
j_gene: TRBJ2-2
abundance: NA
v_gene: TRBV5-1
CDR3aa: CASSRLAGSAGELFF
CDR3nt: TGCGCCAGCAGCCGACTAGCGGGAAGCGCCGGGGAGCTGTTTTTT

d_gene: TRBD2
j_gene: TRBJ2-1
abundance: NA
v_gene: TRBV7-9
CDR3aa: CASSLGAGAHINEQFF
CDR3nt: TGTGCCAGCAGCTTAGGGGCGGGAGCGCATATCAATGAGCAGTTCTTC

d_gene: TRBD2
j_gene: TRBJ2-7
abundance: NA
v_gene: TRBV12-3/TRBV12-4
CDR3aa: CASSPTGTSLYEQYF
CDR3nt: TGTGCCAGCAGTCCGACCGGGACTAGCCTCTACGAGCAGTACTTC

d_gene: NA
j_gene: TRBJ1-5
abundance: NA
v_gene: TRBV4-3
CDR3aa: CASSPSGLNQPQHF
CDR3nt: TGCGCCAGCAGCCCCTCGGGCCTCAATCAGCCCCAGCATTTT

d_gene: TRBD2
j_gene: TRBJ2-3
abundance: few
v_gene: TRBV6-1
CDR3aa: CASSPTSGGLTGLEDTQYF
CDR3nt: TGTGCCAGCAGTCCCACTAGCGGGGGGCTCACAGGCCTCGAGGATACGCAGTATTTT

d_gene: NA
j_gene: TRBJ2-3
abundance: NA
v_gene: TRBV28
CDR3aa: CASSYRRVDSTDTQYF
CDR3nt: TGTGCCAGCAGTTACCGAAGGGTGGACTCGACAGATACGCAGTATTTT

d_gene: NA
j_gene: TRBJ1-5
abundance: NA
v_gene: TRBV11-2
CDR3aa: CASSLGVWQPQHF
CDR3nt: TGTGCCAGCAGCTTAGGGGTGTGGCAGCCCCAGCATTTT

d_gene: NA
j_gene: TRBJ2-6
abundance: few
v_gene: TRBV6-5
CDR3aa: CASSYRFSGANVLTF
CDR3nt: TGTGCCAGCAGTTACAGGTTCTCTGGTGCCAACGTCCTGACTTTC

d_gene: NA
j_gene: TRBJ2-1
abundance: NA
v_gene: TRBV7-9
CDR3aa: CASAPWKSSYNEQFF
CDR3nt: TGTGCCAGCGCCCCCTGGAAGTCATCCTACAATGAGCAGTTCTTC

d_gene: TRBD1
j_gene: TRBJ2-2
abundance: few
v_gene: TRBV12-3/TRBV12-4
CDR3aa: CASRPMDRANTGELFF
CDR3nt: TGTGCCAGCAGACCCATGGACAGGGCAAACACCGGGGAGCTGTTTTTT

d_gene: NA
j_gene: TRBJ2-1
abundance: few
v_gene: TRBV2
CDR3aa: CASRRDESYNEQFF
CDR3nt: TGTGCCAGCAGGAGAGACGAGTCCTACAATGAGCAGTTCTTC

d_gene: NA
j_gene: TRBJ2-3
abundance: NA
v_gene: TRBV15
CDR3aa: CATSRAREPRTDTQYF
CDR3nt: TGTGCCACCAGCAGAGCCAGAGAACCGCGCACAGATACGCAGTATTTT

d_gene: NA
j_gene: TRBJ2-3
abundance: few
v_gene: TRBV18
CDR3aa: CASSPPRQGITDTQYF
CDR3nt: TGTGCCAGCTCACCACCTCGGCAGGGGATCACAGATACGCAGTATTTT

d_gene: TRBD2
j_gene: TRBJ2-3
abundance: once
v_gene: TRBV2
CDR3aa: CASSEGTSADTQYF
CDR3nt: TGTGCCAGCAGTGAGGGGACTAGCGCAGATACGCAGTATTTT

d_gene: TRBD1
j_gene: TRBJ2-3
abundance: few
v_gene: TRBV12-3/TRBV12-4
CDR3aa: CASSLRDRERGTQYF
CDR3nt: TGTGCCAGCAGTTTACGGGACAGGGAAAGGGGTACGCAGTATTTT

d_gene: TRBD1
j_gene: TRBJ2-5
abundance: few
v_gene: TRBV5-1
CDR3aa: CASSLEGTGRRETQYF
CDR3nt: TGCGCCAGCAGCTTGGAAGGGACAGGGCGGAGGGAGACCCAGTACTTC

d_gene: TRBD2
j_gene: TRBJ2-7
abundance: NA
v_gene: TRBV20-1
CDR3aa: CSARDLSSGGVYEQYF
CDR3nt: TGCAGTGCTAGAGATCTGAGTAGCGGGGGAGTCTACGAGCAGTACTTC

d_gene: NA
j_gene: TRBJ2-7
abundance: NA
v_gene: TRBV3-1
CDR3aa: CASSQGHGEQYF
CDR3nt: TGTGCCAGCAGCCAAGGACATGGGGAGCAGTACTTC

d_gene: NA
j_gene: TRBJ1-6
abundance: many
v_gene: TRBV12-3/TRBV12-4
CDR3aa: CASSFWGWGDSPLHF
CDR3nt: TGTGCCAGCAGTTTTTGGGGTTGGGGGGATTCACCCCTCCACTTT

d_gene: NA
j_gene: TRBJ2-5
abundance: few
v_gene: TRBV20-1
CDR3aa: CSARTRDWQETQYF
CDR3nt: TGCAGTGCTAGAACCCGGGACTGGCAAGAGACCCAGTACTTC

d_gene: NA
j_gene: TRBJ2-1
abundance: NA
v_gene: TRBV5-1
CDR3aa: CASTPLDSSSYNEQFF
CDR3nt: TGCGCCAGCACCCCTTTGGACAGTAGCTCCTACAATGAGCAGTTCTTC

d_gene: NA
j_gene: TRBJ2-7
abundance: few
v_gene: TRBV7-2
CDR3aa: CASSLEIYEQYF
CDR3nt: TGTGCCAGCAGCTTAGAGATCTACGAGCAGTACTTC

d_gene: TRBD1
j_gene: TRBJ2-5
abundance: NA
v_gene: TRBV12-3/TRBV12-4
CDR3aa: CASSLGTGVTETQYF
CDR3nt: TGTGCCAGCAGTTTAGGGACAGGGGTAACGGAGACCCAGTACTTC

d_gene: TRBD1
j_gene: TRBJ2-1
abundance: few
v_gene: TRBV29-1
CDR3aa: CSVENPAGTENEQFF
CDR3nt: TGCAGCGTTGAAAATCCTGCCGGGACAGAAAATGAGCAGTTCTTC

d_gene: NA
j_gene: TRBJ2-1
abundance: few
v_gene: TRBV29-1
CDR3aa: CSVGSNEQFF
CDR3nt: TGCAGCGTTGGTAGCAATGAGCAGTTCTTC

d_gene: NA
j_gene: TRBJ2-1
abundance: few
v_gene: TRBV18
CDR3aa: CASSRATPYNEQFF
CDR3nt: TGTGCCAGCTCACGGGCTACCCCCTACAATGAGCAGTTCTTC